Described below is a single TCR beta chain sequence and its context. The sample originates from a study of blood T cell repertoires in COVID-19. At the level of the study: Donors in the United States, Italy and Spain gave samples during acute or convalescent COVID-19. PBMCs, B-cell-depleted T cells, or T cells were the source of the cDNA or gDNA that made up the material.

Authors' processing steps: The authors estimated nucleated cell counts from reference gene primer amplification. Data came from immunoSEQ multiplex PCR; TCRdb stores just in-frame clones and leaves some out. For V, J and clone size, that table is used; D and trimming come from the DNA. The sample records 200,000 to 250,000 clones, around three quarters being singletons. The origin of this receptor is a woman aged 70 to 79 with acute or convalescent COVID-19. The sample was peripheral blood.

The CDR3 loop reads CASNTGLAGDTQYF. CDR3 nucleotide sequence: TGTGCCAGTAATACGGGACTAGCGGGGGATACGCAGTATTTT. V gene TRBV19 combines with J gene TRBJ2-3, with 13 bases lining up with TRBD2. Unmatched junction bases numbered 4, after V lost 7 bases and J lost 6 bases. This CDR3 has 14 residues. Germline V gene data show CDR1 as LNHDA and CDR2 as SQIVND (reference sequence).